This T cell receptor (beta chain) derives from a study of blood T cell repertoires in COVID-19. The wider study: Samples taken during acute and convalescent COVID-19 were collected in the United States, Italy and Spain.

Trimming cost V 1 base and J 6 bases, with 8 bases left between them. Germline CDR1 SGHRS, CDR2 YFSETQ. The CDR3 consists of 14 residues. The protocol was immunoSEQ multiplex PCR, while the TCRdb copy is restricted to in-frame clones and leaves out a portion. The sample records more than 250,000 clones, around 87% being singletons. Sample: peripheral blood. The sequence was collected from a man between 50 and 59 years old with active or convalescent COVID-19. The chain joins TRBV5-1 to TRBJ1-6; TRBD1 is a possible D gene (6 bases). The CDR3 loop is CASSLQGSNSPLHF. The CDR3 DNA follows: TGCGCCAGCAGCTTGCAGGGGAGTAATTCACCCCTCCACTTT.